The clone carrying this TCR beta chain was counted once. The data were obtained in a study of OX40 agonist ivuxolimab in advanced cancers. CDR1 is SNHLY, CDR2 FYNNEI, per germline. This CDR3 contains 15 residues. Germline trimming cut 8 bases from V and 2 bases from J; bases unmatched to any gene: 5. Sequenced by immunoSEQ multiplex PCR; TCRdb stores in-frame clones only, minus some. Counted here are over 30,000 clones, over 90% occurring once; the ten biggest clones make up approximately 4%. The source was CD4+ or CD8+ T cells sorted from blood, collected in a trial of the OX40 agonist ivuxolimab. This TCR was recovered from an adult with an advanced solid tumor such as melanoma, head and neck, liver or kidney cancer. The chain couples TRBV2 to TRBJ1-6, with TRBD1 matching over 8 bases. The CDR3 DNA reads as TGTGCCAGCTCAGTACAGGGGGCCTATAATTCACCCCTCCACTTT. Translated, it gives CASSVQGAYNSPLHF.